This T cell receptor beta chain stems from a study of blood T cell repertoires in COVID-19. Study-level background: Collection of acute and convalescent COVID-19 samples took place in the United States, Italy and Spain. The analysed material was cDNA or gDNA that came from T cells, B-cell-depleted T cells, or PBMCs.

Seattle patients were enrolled while actively infected and followed longitudinally. Some clones are missing from TCRdb's copy, which holds only in-frame ones; the method was immunoSEQ multiplex PCR. The sample comprises 410,000 or so clones, approximately 89% of which are singletons, and 1.5% to 1.9% rests with the top ten. This CDR3 is built from 15 residues. Per the germline V gene, CDR1 is SGHTA and CDR2 is FQGNSA. Trimming shortened V by 6 bases and J by 1 base, and 13 bases separated the two germline ends. The TCR comes from a woman aged 40 to 49 with COVID-19, enrolled during active disease. The sample comprised peripheral blood. V usage is TRBV7-2 and J usage is TRBJ1-5, with D possibly being TRBD1 (5 bases). The DNA for the CDR3 is TGTGCCAGCAGTCCTCAGGGTCTGAGCAATCAGCCCCAGCATTTT. Translated, it gives CASSPQGLSNQPQHF.